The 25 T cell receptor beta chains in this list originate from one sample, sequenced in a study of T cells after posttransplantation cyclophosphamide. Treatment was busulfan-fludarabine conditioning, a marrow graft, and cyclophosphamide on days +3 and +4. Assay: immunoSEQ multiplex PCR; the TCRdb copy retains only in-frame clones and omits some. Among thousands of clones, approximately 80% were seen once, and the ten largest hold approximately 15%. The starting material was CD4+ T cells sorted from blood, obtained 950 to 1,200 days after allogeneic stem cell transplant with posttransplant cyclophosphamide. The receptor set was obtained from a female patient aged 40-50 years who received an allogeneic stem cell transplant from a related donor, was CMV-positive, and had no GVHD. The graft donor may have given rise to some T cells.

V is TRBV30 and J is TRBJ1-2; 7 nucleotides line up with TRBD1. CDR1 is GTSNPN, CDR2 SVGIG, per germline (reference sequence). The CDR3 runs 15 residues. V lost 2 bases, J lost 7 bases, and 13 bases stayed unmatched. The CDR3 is CAWSPQKGAMTGYTF. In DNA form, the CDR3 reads TGTGCCTGGAGTCCGCAGAAGGGGGCCATGACTGGCTACACCTTC.

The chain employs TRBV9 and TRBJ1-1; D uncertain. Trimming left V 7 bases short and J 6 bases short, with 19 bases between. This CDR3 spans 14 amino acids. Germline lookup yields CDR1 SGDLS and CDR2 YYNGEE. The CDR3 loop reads CASGRGQVGAEAFF. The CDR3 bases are TGTGCCAGCGGCCGGGGTCAAGTTGGCGCTGAAGCTTTCTTT.

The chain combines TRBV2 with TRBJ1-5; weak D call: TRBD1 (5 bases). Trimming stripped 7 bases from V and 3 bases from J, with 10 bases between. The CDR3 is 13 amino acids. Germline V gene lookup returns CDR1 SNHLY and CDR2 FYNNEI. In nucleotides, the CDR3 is TGTGCCAGCAAAGACAGCACCAATCAGCCCCAGCATTTT. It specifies CASKDSTNQPQHF.

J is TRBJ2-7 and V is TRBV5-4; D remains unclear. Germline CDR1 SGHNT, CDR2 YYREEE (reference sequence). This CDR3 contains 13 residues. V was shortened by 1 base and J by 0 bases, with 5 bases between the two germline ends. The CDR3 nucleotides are TGTGCCAGCAGCTTGATGGCCTCCTACGAGCAGTACTTC. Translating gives CASSLMASYEQYF.

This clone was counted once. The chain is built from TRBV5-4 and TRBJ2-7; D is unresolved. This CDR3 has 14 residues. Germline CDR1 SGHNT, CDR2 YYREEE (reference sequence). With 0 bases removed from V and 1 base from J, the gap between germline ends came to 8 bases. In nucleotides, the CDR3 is TGTGCCAGCAGCTTGGACCACGGGTCCTACGAGCAGTACTTC. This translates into CASSLDHGSYEQYF.

The CDR3 sequence is CASSPHRGLDRGTYEQYF. CDR3 coding DNA: TGTGCCAGCAGCCCTCATAGGGGGCTGGACAGGGGCACCTACGAGCAGTACTTC. J is TRBJ2-7 and V is TRBV11-2; 9 nucleotides line up with TRBD1. There are 18 residues in the CDR3. Germline lookup yields CDR1 SGHAT and CDR2 FQNNGV. The V segment lost 5 bases and the J segment 2 bases; nucleotides outside the gene matches: 16.

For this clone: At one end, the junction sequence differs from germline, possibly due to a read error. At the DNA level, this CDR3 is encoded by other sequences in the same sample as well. The CDR3 protein is CASLPGELYNSPLHF. The CDR3 bases are TGTGCCAGCTTGCCCGGGGAGCTCTATAATTCCCCCCTCCACTTT. The rearrangement uses TRBV28 and TRBJ1-6; D is uncertain. The CDR3 is 15 amino acids. Looked up from germline, CDR1 is MDHEN and CDR2 is SYDVKM.

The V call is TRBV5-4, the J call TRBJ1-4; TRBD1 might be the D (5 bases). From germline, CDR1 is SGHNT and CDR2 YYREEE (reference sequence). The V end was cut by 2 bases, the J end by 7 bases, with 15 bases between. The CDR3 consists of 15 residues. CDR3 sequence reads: CASSFGGTGGEKLFF. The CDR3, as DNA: TGTGCCAGCAGCTTTGGAGGGACGGGGGGTGAAAAACTGTTTTTT.

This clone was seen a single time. The CDR3 sequence is CASSLPRGSSYNSPLHF. CDR3 sequence (DNA): TGTGCCAGTAGCCTCCCAAGGGGATCCTCCTATAATTCACCCCTCCACTTT. This chain links TRBV19 with TRBJ1-6; a possible D gene is TRBD1 (5 bases). The CDR3 runs to 17 residues. Germline lookup yields CDR1 LNHDA and CDR2 SQIVND (reference sequence). V was pared by 6 bases and J by 0 bases, with 15 bases between.

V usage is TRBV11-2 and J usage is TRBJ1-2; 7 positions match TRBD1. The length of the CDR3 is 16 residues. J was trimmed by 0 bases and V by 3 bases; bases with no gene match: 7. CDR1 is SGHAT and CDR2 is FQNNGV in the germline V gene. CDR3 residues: CASSFQGGQTNYGYTF. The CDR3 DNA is TGTGCCAGCAGCTTCCAAGGGGGACAGACTAACTATGGCTACACCTTC.

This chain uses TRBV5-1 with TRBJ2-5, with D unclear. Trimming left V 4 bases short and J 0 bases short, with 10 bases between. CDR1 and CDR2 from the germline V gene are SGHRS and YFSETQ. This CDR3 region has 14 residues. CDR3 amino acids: CASSLALNQETQYF. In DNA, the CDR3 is TGCGCCAGCAGCCTCGCACTAAACCAAGAGACCCAGTACTTC.

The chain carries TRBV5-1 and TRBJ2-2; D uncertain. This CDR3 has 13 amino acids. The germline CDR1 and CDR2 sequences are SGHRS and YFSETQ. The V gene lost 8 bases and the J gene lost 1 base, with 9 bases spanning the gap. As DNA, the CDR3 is TGCGCCAGTCAGACAATGAACACCGGGGAGCTGTTTTTT. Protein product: CASQTMNTGELFF.

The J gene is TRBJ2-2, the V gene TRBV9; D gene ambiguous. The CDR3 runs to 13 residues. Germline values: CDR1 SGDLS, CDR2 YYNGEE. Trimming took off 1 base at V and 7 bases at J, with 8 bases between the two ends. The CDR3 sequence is CASSVTSGGELFF. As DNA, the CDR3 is TGTGCCAGCAGCGTAACCTCGGGCGGGGAGCTGTTTTTT.

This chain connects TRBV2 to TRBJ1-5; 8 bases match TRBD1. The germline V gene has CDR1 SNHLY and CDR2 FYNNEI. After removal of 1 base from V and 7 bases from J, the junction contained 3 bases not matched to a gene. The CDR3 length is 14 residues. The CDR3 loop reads CASSEGTGRQPQHF. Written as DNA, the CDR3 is TGTGCCAGCAGTGAAGGGACAGGGAGGCAGCCCCAGCATTTT.

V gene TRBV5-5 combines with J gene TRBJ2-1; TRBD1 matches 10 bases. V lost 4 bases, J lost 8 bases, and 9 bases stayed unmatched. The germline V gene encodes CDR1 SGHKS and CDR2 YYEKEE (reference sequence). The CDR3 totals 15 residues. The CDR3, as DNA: TGTGCCAGCAGCCAACGGACAGGGGGAATATATGAGCAGTTCTTC. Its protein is CASSQRTGGIYEQFF.

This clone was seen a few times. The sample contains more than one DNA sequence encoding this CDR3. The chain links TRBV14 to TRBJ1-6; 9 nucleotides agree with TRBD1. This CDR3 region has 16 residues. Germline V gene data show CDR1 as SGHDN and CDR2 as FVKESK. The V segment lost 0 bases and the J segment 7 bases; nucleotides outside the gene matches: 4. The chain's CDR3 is CASSQEMGTGNSPLHF. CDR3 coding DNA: TGTGCCAGCAGCCAAGAGATGGGGACAGGGAATTCACCCCTCCACTTT.

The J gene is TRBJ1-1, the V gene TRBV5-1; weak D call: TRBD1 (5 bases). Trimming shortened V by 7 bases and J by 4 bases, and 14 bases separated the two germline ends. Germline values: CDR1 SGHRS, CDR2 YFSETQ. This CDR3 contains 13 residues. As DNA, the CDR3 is TGCGCCAGCTTCTGGGAGGGGAGCACTGAAGCTTTCTTT. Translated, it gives CASFWEGSTEAFF.

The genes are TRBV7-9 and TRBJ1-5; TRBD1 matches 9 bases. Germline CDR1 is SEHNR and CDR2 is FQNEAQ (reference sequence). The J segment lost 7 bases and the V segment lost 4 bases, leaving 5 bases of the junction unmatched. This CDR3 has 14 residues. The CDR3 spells CASSSGQGGQPQHF. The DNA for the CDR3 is TGTGCCAGCAGCTCGGGACAGGGAGGCCAGCCCCAGCATTTT. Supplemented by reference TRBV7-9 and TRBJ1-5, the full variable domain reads DTGVSQNPRHKITKRGQNVTFRCDPISEHNRLYWYRQTLGQGPEFLTYFQNEAQLEKSRLLSDRFSAERPKGSFSTLEIQRTEQGDSAMYLCASSSGQGGQPQHFGDGTRLSIL.

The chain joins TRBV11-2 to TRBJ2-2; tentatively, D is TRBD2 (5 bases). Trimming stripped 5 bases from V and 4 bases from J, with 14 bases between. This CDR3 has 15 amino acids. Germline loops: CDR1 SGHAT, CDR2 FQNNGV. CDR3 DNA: TGTGCCAGCAGCGCTCGGAGAGGAGGCACCGGGGAGCTGTTTTTT. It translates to CASSARRGGTGELFF.

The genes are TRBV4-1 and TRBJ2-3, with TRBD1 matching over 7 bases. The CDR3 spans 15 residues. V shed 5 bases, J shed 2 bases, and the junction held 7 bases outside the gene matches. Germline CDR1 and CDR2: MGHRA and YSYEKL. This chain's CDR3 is CASSSTGDPTDTQYF. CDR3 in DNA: TGCGCCAGCAGCTCAACAGGGGACCCCACAGATACGCAGTATTTT.

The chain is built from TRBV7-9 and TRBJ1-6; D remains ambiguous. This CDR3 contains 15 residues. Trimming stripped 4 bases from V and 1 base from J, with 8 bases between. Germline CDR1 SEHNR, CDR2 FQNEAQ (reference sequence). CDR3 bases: TGTGCCAGCAGCTCAGACTTGTCCTATAATTCACCCCTCCACTTT. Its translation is CASSSDLSYNSPLHF.

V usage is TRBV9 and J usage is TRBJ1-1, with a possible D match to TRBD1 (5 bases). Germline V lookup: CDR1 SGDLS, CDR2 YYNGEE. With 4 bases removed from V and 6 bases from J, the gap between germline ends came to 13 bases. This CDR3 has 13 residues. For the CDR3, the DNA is TGTGCCAGCAGCCCCCAGGGCAGGTCTGAAGCTTTCTTT. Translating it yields CASSPQGRSEAFF.

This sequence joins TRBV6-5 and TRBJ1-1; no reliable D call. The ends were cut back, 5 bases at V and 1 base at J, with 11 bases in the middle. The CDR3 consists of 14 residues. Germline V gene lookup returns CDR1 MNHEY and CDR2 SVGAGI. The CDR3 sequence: CASSPLPGNTEAFF. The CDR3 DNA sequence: TGTGCCAGCAGTCCTCTTCCGGGGAACACTGAAGCTTTCTTT.

The CDR3 nucleotides read TGTGCCAGCAGTTTATATCCAGCGGGGGCCAGCAATGAGCAGTTCTTC. Protein product: CASSLYPAGASNEQFF. This chain uses TRBV28 with TRBJ2-1, with 8 bases aligning to TRBD2. Germline trimming cut 1 base from V and 6 bases from J; bases unmatched to any gene: 8. The length of the CDR3 is 16 residues. Germline CDR1 MDHEN, CDR2 SYDVKM.

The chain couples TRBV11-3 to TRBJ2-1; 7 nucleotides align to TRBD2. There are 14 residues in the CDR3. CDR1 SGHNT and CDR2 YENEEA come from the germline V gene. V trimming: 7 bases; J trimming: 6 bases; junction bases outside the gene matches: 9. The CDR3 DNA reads TGTGCCAGCACCGGGAGCGGGAACCCCAATGAGCAGTTCTTC. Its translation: CASTGSGNPNEQFF.